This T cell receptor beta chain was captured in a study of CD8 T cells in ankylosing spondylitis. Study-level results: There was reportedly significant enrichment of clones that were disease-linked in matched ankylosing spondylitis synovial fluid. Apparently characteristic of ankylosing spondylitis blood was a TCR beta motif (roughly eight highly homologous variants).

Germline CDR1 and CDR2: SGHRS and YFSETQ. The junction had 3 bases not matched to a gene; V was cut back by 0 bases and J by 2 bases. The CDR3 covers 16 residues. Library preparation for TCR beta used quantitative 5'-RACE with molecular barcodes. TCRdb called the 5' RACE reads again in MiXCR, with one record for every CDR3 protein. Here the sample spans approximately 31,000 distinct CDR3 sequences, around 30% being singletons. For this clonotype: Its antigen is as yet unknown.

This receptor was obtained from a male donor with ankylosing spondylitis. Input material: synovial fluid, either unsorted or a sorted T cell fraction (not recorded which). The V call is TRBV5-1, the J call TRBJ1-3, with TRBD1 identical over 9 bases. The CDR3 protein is CASSLEQGATGNTIYF. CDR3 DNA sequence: TGCGCCAGCAGCTTGGAACAGGGGGCCACTGGAAACACCATATATTTT. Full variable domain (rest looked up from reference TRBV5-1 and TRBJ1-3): KAGVTQTPRYLIKTRGQQVTLSCSPISGHRSVSWYQQTPGQGLQFLFEYFSETQRNKGNFPGRFSGRQFSNSRSEMNVSTLELGDSALYLCASSLEQGATGNTIYFGEGSWLTVV.